This TCR beta chain was sequenced during a study of blood T cell repertoires in COVID-19. About the study: COVID-19 samples from acute and convalescent phases originated in the United States, Italy and Spain. T cells, B-cell-depleted T cells, or PBMCs supplied cDNA or gDNA.

Enrolled during active infection, Seattle patients were then followed longitudinally. This CDR3 region has 14 residues. Germline assignment: CDR1 LGHDT and CDR2 YNNKEL (reference sequence). Trimming cost V 4 bases and J 6 bases, with 16 bases left between them. Methods used by the authors: Scientists estimated how many nucleated cells there were by amplifying reference gene primers. TCRdb keeps only in-frame clones here, not all; method: immunoSEQ multiplex PCR. Clone size and the V and J calls come from that table; the DNA yielded D and trimming. The table has some 210,000 clones, approximately 90% seen once; the top ten hold about 0.8%.

The gene calls are TRBV3-1 (or the pseudogene TRBV3-2) and TRBJ2-7; D call uncertain. The sequencing input was peripheral blood. This receptor was taken from a man aged 55-75 years with COVID-19, enrolled during active disease. CDR3 sequence: CASSPVAPEPEQYF. Here the CDR3 DNA reads TGTGCCAGCAGCCCCGTCGCTCCTGAGCCCGAGCAGTACTTC.